The rows below give T cell receptor beta chains drawn from one sample of a study of a mutant IDH1 vaccine in newly diagnosed glioma. These receptors' targets are unknown. Sequencing was performed with immunoSEQ multiplex PCR; in TCRdb, only in-frame clones are kept and a portion is missing. The table has approximately 41,000 clones, approximately 90% seen once. The source material was PBMCs, sampled from a glioma patient whose treatment included an IDH1 peptide vaccine. These receptors were obtained from a man over 45 with glioma. Each CDR3 is given with its conserved first and last residue.

J gene	V gene	CDR3 protein
TRBJ1-3	TRBV4-1	CASSQAPGTFAGNTIYF
TRBJ2-7	TRBV5-1	CASSPRSGAREQYF
TRBJ2-5	TRBV18	CASSLNQGETQYF
TRBJ2-1	TRBV5-6	CASSLGGTLPGNEQFF
TRBJ2-7	TRBV19	CASSIDQGSYEQYF
TRBJ2-3	TRBV6-6	CASTLTGGRGDTQYF
TRBJ2-5	TRBV15	CATSRVTVLFAGTSGSETQYF
TRBJ1-4	TRBV7-2	CASSLVRGQGVNEKLFF
TRBJ1-2	TRBV5-1	CASSTGDRTYGYTF
TRBJ2-7	TRBV28	CASSSLLARAYEQYF
TRBJ1-4	TRBV6-6	CASSDSGGPNKEKLFF
TRBJ2-3	TRBV5-1	CASSSRTSGTADTQYF
TRBJ2-7	TRBV4-1	CASSQIWTGGDEQYF
TRBJ2-7	TRBV5-1	CASSDPGTGSEQYF
TRBJ2-1	TRBV6-5	CASSPGGGEQFF
TRBJ2-7	TRBV9	CASSAGQGIYYEQYF
TRBJ1-5	TRBV4-1	CASSQTYRQGAPSIGQPQHF
TRBJ1-4	TRBV5-4	CASSLDRVGEKLFF
TRBJ2-7	TRBV10-3	CAISYRAHYEQYF
TRBJ2-7	TRBV11-2	CASSLGGTSSYRYEQYF
TRBJ1-5	TRBV27	CASSGRPPVGNQPQHF
TRBJ2-5	TRBV9	CASSVSTGGRETQYF
TRBJ1-1	TRBV6-5	CASRTRRGSYTEAFF
TRBJ1-2	TRBV18	CASSPRQVGYGYTF
TRBJ1-1	TRBV5-1	CASSPAGRGQSAEAFF
TRBJ1-1	TRBV6-1	CASSAPGTGKTEAFF
TRBJ1-4	TRBV9	CASSSTHREGNEKLFF
TRBJ2-2	TRBV4-1	CASSTDDRVGNTGELFF
TRBJ2-1	TRBV7-6	CASSLGTGQVYEQFF
TRBJ2-7	TRBV7-8	CASSLGDRYEQYF
TRBJ2-7	TRBV20-1	CSAEGSYEQYF
TRBJ1-1	TRBV5-6	CASSLGASFNTEAFF
TRBJ2-2	TRBV6-1	CASKDKGSTGELFF